This is a list of T cell receptor beta chains from one sample in a study of CD8+ T cells in alopecia areata. Only in-frame clones appear in the TCRdb table, and some are missing; sequencing was by immunoSEQ multiplex PCR. This sample has 110,000 to 150,000 clones, with around 83% found just once. Here the sequenced sample was CD8+ T cells sorted from blood, taken at week 4, from a patient treated with tofacitinib. These TCRs come from a human donor with alopecia areata. The CDR3 runs from the conserved cysteine through the conserved F or W. D genes are given only for firm matches.

>15|TRBJ2-3|TRBV29-1|TRBD2
CSVPDLAGDPNTQYF
TGCAGCGTCCCCGACCTAGCGGGGGATCCAAATACGCAGTATTTT
>14|TRBJ1-6|TRBV7-8|TRBD1
CASSSGTGSSPLHF
TGTGCCAGCAGCTCTGGGACAGGTAGTTCACCCCTCCACTTT
>15|TRBJ2-7|TRBV27|-
CASSDKTPEAGEQYF
TGTGCCAGCAGTGATAAGACCCCCGAGGCAGGCGAGCAGTACTTC
>12|TRBJ1-1|TRBV29-1|-
CSVVRPDGEAFF
TGCAGCGTTGTTCGTCCAGATGGAGAAGCTTTCTTT
>12|TRBJ2-7|TRBV6-1|-
CASRTGRHEQYF
TGTGCCAGCAGGACAGGCAGACACGAGCAGTACTTC
>13|TRBJ1-1|TRBV27|-
CASSVGGDTEAFF
TGTGCCAGCAGTGTCGGGGGCGACACTGAAGCTTTCTTT
>14|TRBJ2-7|TRBV4-1|TRBD1
CASSFGQGATEQYF
TGCGCCAGCAGCTTCGGACAGGGGGCGACCGAGCAGTACTTC
>17|TRBJ2-4|TRBV27|TRBD1
CASSISPGTGYSNIQYF
TGTGCCAGCAGTATCAGTCCCGGGACAGGGTACAGCAACATTCAGTACTTC
>13|TRBJ2-7|TRBV19|-
CASSIGSSYEQYF
TGTGCCAGTAGTATCGGCAGTTCCTACGAGCAGTACTTC
>14|TRBJ2-7|TRBV4-1|TRBD1
CASSQGTGGPEQYF
TGCGCCAGCAGCCAAGGTACAGGGGGTCCCGAGCAGTACTTC
>13|TRBJ2-1|TRBV30|-
CAWSWSLYNEQFF
TGTGCCTGGAGTTGGTCTCTGTACAATGAGCAGTTCTTC
>15|TRBJ2-7|TRBV10-2|TRBD2
CASSESPSGTYEQYF
TGCGCCAGCAGTGAGTCCCCTAGCGGGACCTACGAGCAGTACTTC